This entry concerns a single T cell receptor beta chain. The antigen remains unidentified. This was a survey-level run. Assay: immunoSEQ multiplex PCR; the TCRdb copy retains only in-frame clones and omits some. The sample has over 20,000 clones, about two thirds seen once. Germline-derived CDR1 and CDR2 are SGHTA and FQGTGA. Trimming removed 2 bases from V and 5 bases from J, with 15 bases in between. The CDR3 sequence is 15 residues long. These data are taken from a study of pediatric ulcerative colitis. Study observations and caveats: Acute severe colitis showed lower rectal diversity from clonal expansions. A couple of rectal clonotypes were found only in ulcerative colitis patients, all of them.

The rectum was sampled with one to two pinch biopsies at colonoscopy. No immunosuppressive drugs were given to ulcerative colitis patients before diagnostic colonoscopy. The sequence derives from a boy younger than 18 with severe ulcerative colitis. Source material: gut tissue. The V call is TRBV7-3, the J call TRBJ1-1; a possible D gene is TRBD1 (5 bases). The CDR3, as DNA: TGTGCCAGCAGCTTAGTGACAGTGGCTAGTACTGAAGCTTTCTTT. It specifies CASSLVTVASTEAFF. The variable domain in full, completed from reference TRBV7-3 and TRBJ1-1, reads GAGVSQTPSNKVTEKGKYVELRCDPISGHTALYWYRQSLGQGPEFLIYFQGTGAADDSGLPNDRFFAVRPEGSVSTLKIQRTERGDSAVYLCASSLVTVASTEAFFGQGTRLTVV.